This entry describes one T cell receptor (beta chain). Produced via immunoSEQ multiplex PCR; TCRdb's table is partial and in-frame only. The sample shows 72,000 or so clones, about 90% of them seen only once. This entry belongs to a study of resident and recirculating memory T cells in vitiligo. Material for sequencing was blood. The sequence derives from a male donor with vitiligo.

DNA for the CDR3: TGTGCCAGCAGCCGGGACAGCAACACTGAAGCTTTCTTT. Protein sequence: CASSRDSNTEAFF. This sequence joins TRBV9 and TRBJ1-1; TRBD1 matches 7 bases. Trimming at V came to 4 bases and at J to 2 bases, leaving 2 bases not matched to a gene. From germline, CDR1 is SGDLS and CDR2 YYNGEE. This CDR3 has 13 residues. Full variable domain (missing parts from reference TRBV9 and TRBJ1-1): DSGVTQTPKHLITATGQRVTLRCSPRSGDLSVYWYQQSLDQGLQFLIQYYNGEERAKGNILERFSAQQFPDLHSELNLSSLELGDSALYFCASSRDSNTEAFFGQGTRLTVV.